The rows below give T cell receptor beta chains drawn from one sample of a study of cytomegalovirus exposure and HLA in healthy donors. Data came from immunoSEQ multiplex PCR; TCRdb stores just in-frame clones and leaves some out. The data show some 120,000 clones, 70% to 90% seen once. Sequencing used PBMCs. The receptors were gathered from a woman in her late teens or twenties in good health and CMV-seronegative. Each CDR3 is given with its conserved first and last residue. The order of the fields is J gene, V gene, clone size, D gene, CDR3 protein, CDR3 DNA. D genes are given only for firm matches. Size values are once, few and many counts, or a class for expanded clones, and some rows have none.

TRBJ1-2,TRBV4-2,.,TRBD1,CASSQLGQPNYGYTF,TGTGCCAGCAGCCAACTGGGACAGCCCAACTATGGCTACACCTTC
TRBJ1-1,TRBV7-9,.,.,CASSFEQGIGNTEAFF,TGTGCCAGCAGTTTCGAACAGGGAATCGGGAACACTGAAGCTTTCTTT
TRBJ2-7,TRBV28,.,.,CASNSGPYEQYF,TGTGCCAGCAACAGCGGCCCCTACGAGCAGTACTTC
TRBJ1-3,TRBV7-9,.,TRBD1,CASSKQGLENTIYF,TGTGCCAGCAGCAAACAGGGGCTGGAAAACACCATATATTTT
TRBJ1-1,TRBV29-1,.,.,CSVDAGQATEAFF,TGCAGCGTTGACGCGGGTCAGGCCACTGAAGCTTTCTTT
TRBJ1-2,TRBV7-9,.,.,CASSDRYDGYTF,TGTGCCAGCAGCGACAGATACGATGGCTACACCTTC
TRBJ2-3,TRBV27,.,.,CASSPSTDTQYF,TGTGCCAGCAGTCCGAGCACAGATACGCAGTATTTT
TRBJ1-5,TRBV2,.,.,CASSGGMGNQPQHF,TGTGCCAGCTCGGGGGGCATGGGCAATCAGCCCCAGCATTTT
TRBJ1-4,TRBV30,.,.,CAWNRATNEKLFF,TGTGCCTGGAACAGGGCAACTAATGAAAAACTGTTTTTT
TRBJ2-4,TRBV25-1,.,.,CASSEPTGKGNIQYF,TGTGCCAGCAGTGAACCCACAGGGAAGGGAAACATTCAGTACTTC
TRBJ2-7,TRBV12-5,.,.,CASGVALEQYF,TGTGCTAGTGGTGTCGCGTTAGAGCAGTACTTC
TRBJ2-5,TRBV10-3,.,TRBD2,CAIRAGTSGNRFQETQYF,TGTGCCATCAGGGCCGGGACTAGCGGGAATCGCTTCCAAGAGACCCAGTACTTC
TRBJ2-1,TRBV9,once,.,CASSFAQLGGGLYNEQFF,TGTGCCAGCAGCTTCGCCCAGCTGGGGGGAGGCCTATACAATGAGCAGTTCTTC
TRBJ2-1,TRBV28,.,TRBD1,CASSGTGTDPYEQFF,TGTGCCAGCAGTGGAACCGGGACAGATCCTTATGAGCAGTTCTTC
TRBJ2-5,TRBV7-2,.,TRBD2,CASSRGGLAHQETQYF,TGTGCCAGCAGCAGGGGGGGACTAGCGCACCAAGAGACCCAGTACTTC
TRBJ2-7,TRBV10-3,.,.,CAISESNYEQYF,TGTGCCATCAGTGAGTCTAACTACGAGCAGTACTTC
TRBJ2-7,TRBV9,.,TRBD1,CASSERGQGTYEQYF,TGTGCCAGCAGCGAGAGGGGACAGGGGACCTACGAGCAGTACTTC
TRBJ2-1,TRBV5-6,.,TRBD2,CASSPGLAGHYNEQFF,TGTGCCAGCAGCCCGGGACTAGCGGGACACTACAATGAGCAGTTCTTC